One sample yielded the 27 T cell receptor beta chains listed below, sequenced in a study of HIV-infected patients and healthy controls. cDNA was made from 500 ng RNA using alpha and beta constant primers. Using multiplexing indices, alpha and beta chain libraries were generated apart by chain-specific third strand synthesis. MiXCR was run by TCRdb on the 5' RACE reads, yielding one entry per CDR3 protein. The sample records roughly 20,000 distinct CDR3 sequences, approximately 9.5% being singletons. The repertoire came from unfractionated whole blood and reflected all unsorted peripheral T cells. The sequenced sample consisted of blood. All receptors derive from an adult in good health.

This clonotype appeared many times. This sequence joins TRBV7-9 and TRBJ2-3; D gene unclear. Germline CDR1 is SEHNR and CDR2 is FQNEAQ (reference sequence). The CDR3 is 15 residues long. Deletions cut 4 bases from V and 4 bases from J, with 15 bases between. CDR3 amino acids: CASSSYVSKADTQYF. The CDR3 DNA reads TGTGCCAGCAGCTCCTATGTATCCAAGGCAGATACGCAGTATTTT. The full variable domain, completed using reference TRBV7-9 and TRBJ2-3, is DTGVSQNPRHKITKRGQNVTFRCDPISEHNRLYWYRQTLGQGPEFLTYFQNEAQLEKSRLLSDRFSAERPKGSFSTLEIQRTEQGDSAMYLCASSSYVSKADTQYFGPGTRLTVL.

This clonotype occurred many times. The gene calls are TRBV18 and TRBJ1-4; D is uncertain. The CDR3 is made up of 13 amino acids. Germline lookup yields CDR1 KGHSH and CDR2 LQKENI. The V end lost 2 bases, the J end lost 7 bases, and 8 bases lay between the germline ends. The CDR3 nucleotides read TGTGCCAGCTCACCAAGTAGGAGTGAAAAACTGTTTTTT. This sequence encodes CASSPSRSEKLFF.

This clonotype was seen at least ten times. V is TRBV6-2 or TRBV6-3 and J is TRBJ2-2; 12 positions match TRBD2. The junction had 7 bases not matched to a gene; V was cut back by 5 bases and J by 3 bases. CDR3 length: 17 residues. The germline V gene encodes CDR1 MNHEY and CDR2 SVGEGT. The CDR3 sequence is CASSVTSGSFDTGELFF. The CDR3 DNA reads as TGTGCCAGCAGTGTGACTAGCGGGAGTTTTGACACCGGGGAGCTGTTTTTT.

In its sample, this clonotype ranks as medium-sized (0.01 to 0.1%). This sequence joins TRBV20-1 and TRBJ2-7, with 7 bases aligning to TRBD1. V lost 3 bases to trimming and J lost 5 bases; unmatched junction nucleotides: 4. The CDR3 is 12 residues long. Germline CDR1 DFQATT, CDR2 SNEGSKA (reference sequence). CDR3 residues: CSARADRDEQYF. For the CDR3, the DNA is TGCAGTGCTAGGGCTGACAGGGACGAGCAGTACTTC.

This clonotype appeared many times. CDR3 region: CASSPGQAGNTIYF. Written as DNA, the CDR3 is TGTGCCAGCAGCCCGGGACAAGCTGGAAACACCATATATTTT. The J gene is TRBJ1-3, the V gene TRBV11-1; D possibly corresponds to TRBD1 (6 bases). The CDR3 length is 14 residues. Trimming stripped 5 bases from V and 2 bases from J, with 10 bases between. Germline CDR1 reads SGHAT; CDR2 reads FQDESV (reference sequence).

This clonotype was detected a few times. CDR3 protein: CASSQGPGTGTTNEKLFF. CDR3 in DNA: TGCGCCAGCAGCCAAGGACCCGGGACAGGGACAACTAATGAAAAACTGTTTTTT. This chain joins TRBV4-1 and TRBJ1-4; 9 positions match TRBD1. There are 18 residues in the CDR3. J gave up 0 bases and V 1 base, and 6 bases lay outside the gene matches. CDR1 and CDR2 (germline): MGHRA, YSYEKL.

The rearrangement uses TRBV29-1 and TRBJ2-1; 11 nucleotides line up with TRBD2. The CDR3 totals 14 residues. After removal of 0 bases from V and 6 bases from J, the junction contained 1 base not matched to a gene. Germline V CDR1 and CDR2: SQVTM, ANQGSEA. The DNA for the CDR3 is TGCAGCGTTGAAGATAGCGGGAGGGCCAATGAGCAGTTCTTC. It codes for CSVEDSGRANEQFF.

This clonotype was seen many times. This sequence joins TRBV29-1 and TRBJ2-6; a possible D gene is TRBD1 (5 bases). Per germline, CDR1 SQVTM and CDR2 ANQGSEA. Trimming removed 4 bases from V and 2 bases from J, with 9 bases in between. The length of the CDR3 is 14 residues. The CDR3: CSVGGRTGANVLTF. CDR3 in DNA: TGCAGCGTTGGGGGCCGCACTGGGGCCAACGTCCTGACTTTC.

This clonotype showed up many times. V usage is TRBV7-9 and J usage is TRBJ1-1; D gene uncertain. The germline V gene encodes CDR1 SEHNR and CDR2 FQNEAQ (reference sequence). This CDR3 contains 12 residues. Deletions cut 4 bases from V and 0 bases from J, with 3 bases between. This CDR3 reads CASSWMNTEAFF. The CDR3 coding sequence is TGTGCCAGCAGCTGGATGAACACTGAAGCTTTCTTT.

This clonotype showed up just once. CDR3 region: CASSLIQPGLATDTQYF. The DNA of the CDR3 is TGTGCCAGCAGCTTAATCCAACCGGGACTAGCAACGGATACGCAGTATTTT. The rearrangement links TRBV13 to TRBJ2-3, with 9 bases fitting TRBD2. Germline V gene lookup returns CDR1 PRHDT and CDR2 FYEKMQ (reference sequence). The length of the CDR3 is 17 residues. J gave up 6 bases and V 2 bases, and 12 bases lay outside the gene matches.

This clonotype is categorized as medium-sized. J is TRBJ2-3 and V is TRBV5-5, with D possibly called TRBD1 or TRBD2 (5 bases each). The CDR3 loop spans 16 amino acids. Germline-derived CDR1 and CDR2 are SGHKS and YYEKEE (reference sequence). With 1 base removed from V and 2 bases from J, the gap between germline ends came to 14 bases. This CDR3 is CASSLPLGAPTDTQYF. In DNA, the CDR3 is TGTGCCAGCAGCTTGCCACTAGGGGCTCCCACAGATACGCAGTATTTT.

The rearrangement links TRBV30 to TRBJ1-1; the D gene is possibly TRBD1 (5 bases). Trimming removed 8 bases from V and 0 bases from J, with 10 bases in between. The V gene's germline CDR1 is GTSNPN and CDR2 SVGIG (reference sequence). CDR3 length: 12 residues. For the CDR3, the DNA is TGTGCCATACAGGCCATGAACACTGAAGCTTTCTTT. Its protein is CAIQAMNTEAFF.

The sample holds many counts of this clonotype. V gene TRBV20-1 combines with J gene TRBJ2-3, with a possible D match to TRBD1 (6 bases). V was clipped by 5 bases and J by 0 bases, with 21 bases between them. The CDR3 has 17 amino acids. CDR1 and CDR2 (germline): DFQATT, SNEGSKA (reference sequence). DNA for the CDR3: TGCAGTGCTTACCCCCACAGGGCTGAAAAAAGCACAGATACGCAGTATTTT. Translation gives CSAYPHRAEKSTDTQYF.

By its share, this clonotype is medium-sized. The chain combines TRBV7-9 with TRBJ1-5; a weak D match, TRBD1 (6 bases). Trimming stripped 1 base from V and 1 base from J, with 8 bases between. CDR3 length equals 15 residues. Germline loops: CDR1 SEHNR, CDR2 FQNEAQ (reference sequence). CDR3 coding DNA: TGTGCCAGCAGCTTAGAAGGGGGAAGCAATCAGCCCCAGCATTTT. It is translated as CASSLEGGSNQPQHF.

This clonotype appeared many times. The V gene is TRBV7-9, the J gene TRBJ2-7; TRBD1 aligns across 10 bases. This CDR3 contains 15 residues. The V gene end was trimmed by 4 bases and the J gene end by 4 bases; junction bases not matched to a gene: 7. CDR1 is SEHNR and CDR2 is FQNEAQ in the germline V gene (reference sequence). CDR3 in amino acids: CASSSTGTGVYEQYF. The CDR3 DNA is TGTGCCAGCAGCTCCACCGGGACAGGGGTGTACGAGCAGTACTTC.

This clonotype was recorded many times. The chain links TRBV25-1 to TRBJ2-3, with D uncertain. Germline-derived CDR1 and CDR2 are MGHDK and SYGVNS. The CDR3 sequence is 15 residues long. V shed 3 bases and J shed 0 bases, with 10 bases lying between them. The CDR3 region is CASSDHDLSTDTQYF. DNA of the CDR3: TGTGCCAGCAGTGATCACGACTTAAGCACAGATACGCAGTATTTT.

V and J are TRBV29-1 and TRBJ1-2; 8 bases are a match to TRBD1. This CDR3 spans 12 amino acids. CDR1 and CDR2 (germline): SQVTM, ANQGSEA. V trimming: 6 bases; J trimming: 8 bases; junction bases outside the gene matches: 8. The CDR3 DNA sequence: TGCAGCGTGATGACAGGGGCGGAAGGCTACACCTTC. Residues: CSVMTGAEGYTF.

This clonotype was seen at least ten times. V gene TRBV3-1 combines with J gene TRBJ1-2; perhaps TRBD1 as D (6 bases). This CDR3 region has 12 residues. Germline lookup yields CDR1 LGHDT and CDR2 YNNKEL (reference sequence). V was trimmed by 3 bases and J by 9 bases, leaving 11 bases between them. This chain's CDR3 is CASSHQGNSYTF. DNA for the CDR3: TGTGCCAGCAGCCATCAGGGGAACAGCTACACCTTC.

This clonotype was observed many times. The V gene is TRBV27, the J gene TRBJ2-1; 8 bases agree with TRBD1. The V gene's germline CDR1 is MNHEY and CDR2 SMNVEV (reference sequence). This CDR3 comprises 17 residues. The J segment lost 0 bases and the V segment lost 3 bases, leaving 7 bases of the junction unmatched. The CDR3 DNA is TGTGCCAGCAGTTTCAGCTCAGGGGGCATCTCCTACAATGAGCAGTTCTTC. Protein: CASSFSSGGISYNEQFF.

This clonotype was seen ten or more times. The rearrangement links TRBV7-2 to TRBJ2-3; D is uncertain. The CDR3 loop spans 13 amino acids. Germline V gene sequence: CDR1 SGHTA, CDR2 FQGNSA. V was trimmed by 1 base and J by 4 bases, leaving 6 bases between them. CDR3 sequence reads: CASSLVISDTQYF. CDR3 DNA: TGTGCCAGCAGCTTAGTGATTTCAGATACGCAGTATTTT.

In this sample, this clonotype turned up many times. In nucleotides, the CDR3 is TGCGCCAGCAGCTCCTCCTTGCTGGGAGATGAGCAGTTCTTC. This encodes CASSSSLLGDEQFF. The chain recombines TRBV5-1 with TRBJ2-1; D may be TRBD2 (5 bases). Trimming cost V 3 bases and J 8 bases, with 15 bases left between them. CDR1 and CDR2 from the germline V gene are SGHRS and YFSETQ. The CDR3 extends over 14 amino acids.

This clonotype was seen many times. This chain links TRBV6-5 with TRBJ2-5; D may be TRBD1 (5 bases). The CDR3 is 13 amino acids. V lost 7 bases and J 5 bases, leaving 14 bases between the germline ends. From germline, CDR1 is MNHEY and CDR2 SVGAGI. CDR3 in DNA: TGTGCCAGCAAGAAGGGGAAGAGGGAGACCCAGTACTTC. Translation: CASKKGKRETQYF.

There are many counts of this clonotype. At one of its ends the junction is not consistent with the germline gene, which may arise from a read error. V usage is TRBV5-1 and J usage is TRBJ2-5; a weak D match, TRBD2 (7 bases). This CDR3 has 12 residues. The germline gives CDR1 SGHRS, CDR2 YFSETQ. The CDR3 protein is CASSRDGGPKDF. Here the CDR3 DNA reads TGCGCCAGCAGCCGAGACGGGGGGCCCAAGGACTTC. The full variable domain, completed using reference TRBV5-1 and TRBJ2-5, is KAGVTQTPRYLIKTRGQQVTLSCSPISGHRSVSWYQQTPGQGLQFLFEYFSETQRNKGNFPGRFSGRQFSNSRSEMNVSTLELGDSALYLCASSRDGGPKDFGPGTRLLVL.

This clonotype qualifies as medium-sized (0.01 to 0.1%). The CDR3 sequence is CASSLVTDTQYF. CDR3 sequence (DNA): TGTGCCAGCAGCTTAGTTACAGATACGCAGTATTTT. The chain is built from TRBV11-1 and TRBJ2-3; no firm D call. CDR3 length equals 12 residues. V lost 1 base and J 3 bases, leaving 2 bases between the germline ends. Germline CDR1 SGHAT, CDR2 FQDESV (reference sequence).

This clonotype was seen many times. The chain combines TRBV24-1 with TRBJ2-3; 9 bases match TRBD1. This CDR3 region has 13 residues. The germline CDR1 and CDR2 sequences are KGHDR and SFDVKD. V lost 7 bases and J lost 6; bases outside the gene matches: 4. CDR3: CATSTGGADTQYF. As DNA, the CDR3 is TGTGCCACCAGCACAGGGGGCGCCGATACGCAGTATTTT.

In this sample, this clonotype turned up many times. This rearrangement joins TRBV6-1 to TRBJ2-5, with 11 positions matching TRBD2. Unmatched junction bases numbered 8, after V lost 6 bases and J lost 5 bases. The CDR3 is 15 residues long. Germline loops: CDR1 MNHNS, CDR2 SASEGT. The CDR3 DNA reads as TGTGCCAGCAGGACCCGACTAGCGGGATTGGAGACCCAGTACTTC. The encoded protein is CASRTRLAGLETQYF.

This clonotype was detected a few times. V usage is TRBV3-1 and J usage is TRBJ2-4; 7 bases are shared with TRBD1. The CDR3 loop spans 17 amino acids. Trimming cost V 3 bases and J 0 bases; bases outside gene matches: 8. Germline values: CDR1 LGHDT, CDR2 YNNKEL (reference sequence). CDR3 DNA: TGTGCCAGCAGCCATTCCGACAGGGCTTTAGCCAAAAACATTCAGTACTTC. Amino acids: CASSHSDRALAKNIQYF.